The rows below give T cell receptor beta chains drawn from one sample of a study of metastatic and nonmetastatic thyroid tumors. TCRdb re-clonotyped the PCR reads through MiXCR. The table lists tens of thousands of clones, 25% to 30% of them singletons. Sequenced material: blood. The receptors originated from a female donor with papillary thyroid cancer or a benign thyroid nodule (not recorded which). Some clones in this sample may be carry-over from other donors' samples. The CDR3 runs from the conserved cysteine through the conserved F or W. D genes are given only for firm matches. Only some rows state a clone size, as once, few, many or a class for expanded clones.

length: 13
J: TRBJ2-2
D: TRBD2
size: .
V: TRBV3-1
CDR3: CASSLGRSGELFF
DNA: TGTGCCAGCAGCCTCGGGAGGTCCGGGGAGCTGTTTTTT

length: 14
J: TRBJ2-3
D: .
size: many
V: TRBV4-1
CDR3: CASSPQPLTDTQYF
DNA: TGCGCCAGCAGCCCCCAACCTCTCACAGATACGCAGTATTTT

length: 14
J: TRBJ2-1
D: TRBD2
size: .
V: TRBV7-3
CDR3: CASSLTSGSPEQFF
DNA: TGTGCCAGCAGCCTAACTAGCGGGAGCCCTGAGCAGTTCTTC

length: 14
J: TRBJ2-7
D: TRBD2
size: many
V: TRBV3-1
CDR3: CASSRGTSGYEQYF
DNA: TGTGCCAGCAGCCGGGGGACTAGCGGATACGAGCAGTACTTC

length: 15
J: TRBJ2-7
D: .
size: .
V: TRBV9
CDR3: CASSVEALSSYEQYF
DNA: TGTGCCAGCAGCGTTGAGGCTTTGAGCTCCTACGAGCAGTACTTC

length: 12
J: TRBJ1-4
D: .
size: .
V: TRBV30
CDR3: CAWSVGLEKLFF
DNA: TGTGCCTGGAGTGTAGGTTTGGAAAAACTGTTTTTT

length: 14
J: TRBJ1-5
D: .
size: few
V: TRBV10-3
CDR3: CASSTGDSNQPQHF
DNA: TGTGCCAGCTCTACGGGGGATAGCAATCAGCCCCAGCATTTT

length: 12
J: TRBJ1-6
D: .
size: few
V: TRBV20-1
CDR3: CSARDGNSPLHF
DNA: TGCAGTGCTAGAGATGGTAATTCACCCCTCCACTTT

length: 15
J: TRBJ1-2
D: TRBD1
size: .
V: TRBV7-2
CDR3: CASTSMGQGVYGYTF
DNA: TGTGCCAGCACCAGCATGGGACAGGGAGTTTATGGCTACACCTTC

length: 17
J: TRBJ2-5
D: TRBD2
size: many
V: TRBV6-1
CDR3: CASSEGSRLAARETQYF
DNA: TGTGCCAGCAGTGAAGGAAGCAGGCTAGCGGCGAGAGAGACCCAGTACTTC

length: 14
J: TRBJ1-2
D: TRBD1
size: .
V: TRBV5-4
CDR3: CASSSNRGFYGYTF
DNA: TGTGCCAGCAGCTCGAACAGGGGCTTCTATGGCTACACCTTC

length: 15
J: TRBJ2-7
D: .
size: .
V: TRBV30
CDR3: CAWSGGLDMAYEQYF
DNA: TGTGCCTGGAGTGGGGGACTCGACATGGCCTACGAGCAGTACTTC

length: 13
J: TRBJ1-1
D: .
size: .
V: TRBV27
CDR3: CASSWGGDTEAFF
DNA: TGTGCCAGCAGTTGGGGGGGTGACACTGAAGCTTTCTTT

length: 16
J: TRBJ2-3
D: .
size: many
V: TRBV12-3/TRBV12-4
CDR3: CASSLDGLARADTQYF
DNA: TGTGCCAGCAGTTTAGATGGTTTAGCGAGGGCAGATACGCAGTATTTT

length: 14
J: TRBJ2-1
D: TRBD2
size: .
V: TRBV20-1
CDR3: CSANGLAGRDEQFF
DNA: TGCAGTGCCAACGGACTAGCGGGAAGGGATGAGCAGTTCTTC

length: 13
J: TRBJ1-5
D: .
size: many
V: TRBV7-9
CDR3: CASSFDGLQPQHF
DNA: TGTGCCAGCAGCTTCGACGGGTTGCAGCCCCAGCATTTT

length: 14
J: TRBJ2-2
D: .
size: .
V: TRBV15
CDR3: CATSRTRRAGELFF
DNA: TGTGCCACCAGCAGAACTCGGAGGGCCGGGGAGCTGTTTTTT

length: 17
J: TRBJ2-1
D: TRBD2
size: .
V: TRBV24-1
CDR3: CATSESGLAGYMNEQFF
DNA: TGTGCCACCAGTGAGTCGGGACTAGCGGGATATATGAATGAGCAGTTCTTC

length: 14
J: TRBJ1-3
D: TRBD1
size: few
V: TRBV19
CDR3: CASSLRQGYNTIYF
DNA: TGTGCCAGTAGTCTTCGACAGGGGTATAACACCATATATTTT

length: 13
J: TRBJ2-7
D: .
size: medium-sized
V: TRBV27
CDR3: CASSPRRQYEQYF
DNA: TGTGCCAGCAGCCCGAGGAGGCAATACGAGCAGTACTTC

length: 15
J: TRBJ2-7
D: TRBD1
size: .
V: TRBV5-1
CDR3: CASSLDGTGGYEQYF
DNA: TGCGCCAGCAGCTTGGATGGGACAGGGGGTTACGAGCAGTACTTC

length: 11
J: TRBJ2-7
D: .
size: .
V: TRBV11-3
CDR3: CAGSRFYEQYF
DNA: TGTGCCGGCAGCAGGTTTTACGAGCAGTACTTC

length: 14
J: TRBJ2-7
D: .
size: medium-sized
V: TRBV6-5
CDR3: CASSYSKIPYEQYF
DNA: TGTGCCAGCAGTTACTCGAAGATTCCCTACGAGCAGTACTTC

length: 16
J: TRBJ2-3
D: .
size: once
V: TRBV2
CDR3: CASSGASDTSADTQYF
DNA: TGTGCCAGCTCCGGGGCTAGCGATACTTCCGCAGATACGCAGTATTTT

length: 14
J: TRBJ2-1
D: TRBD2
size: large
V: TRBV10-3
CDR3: CAIGSETSGDEQFF
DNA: TGTGCCATCGGTTCGGAAACTAGCGGGGATGAGCAGTTCTTC